This entry describes one T cell receptor beta chain. Its antigen is not identified. Trimming took 1 base from V and 5 from J, leaving 8 bases between them. This CDR3 comprises 13 residues. The germline V gene encodes CDR1 SGHTA and CDR2 FQGNSA. TCRdb processed the reads anew with MiXCR; each CDR3 protein has one entry. The sample lists 250,000 to 400,000 distinct CDR3 sequences; 20% to 30% were seen once. The data derive from a study of T cell repertoires in cytomegalovirus infection. Study overall: A matching HLA type, together with CMV infection, was signaled by public TCR beta signatures.

The specimen comprised cultured PBMCs, sampled from culture after CMV antigen stimulation. The chain employs TRBV7-2 and TRBJ1-2; the D gene is possibly TRBD1 (5 bases). This clonotype originated in a human donor in good health (CMV status not recorded). Some clones in this sample may be carry-over from other donors' samples. The CDR3 nucleotides are TGTGCCAGCAGCTTAGGGGAGGGGTATGGCTACACCTTC. Its translation: CASSLGEGYGYTF.